A single T cell receptor beta chain is shown here with its context. The sample comes from a study of regulatory T cells in long-lasting Graves disease. Sample time point: newly diagnosed GD, antithyroid drugs for less than 3 months. From PBMCs, RNA was extracted and then used to make the TCR library. Assembly of TCR beta libraries relied on iRepertoire HTBI primers together with Arm-PCR of CDR3 regions. TCRdb independently ran MiXCR on the multiplex PCR reads; one entry per CDR3 protein. The table lists around 500,000 distinct CDR3 sequences, around 12% of them singletons, with around 9.3% in the top ten. The CDR3 has 15 amino acids. V was shortened by 5 bases and J by 0 bases, with 14 bases between the two germline ends. Looked up from germline, CDR1 is LNHDA and CDR2 is SQIVND (reference sequence). This same sample was also taken into another study, of T cells in Graves' hyperthyroidism and ophthalmopathy.

The starting material was peripheral blood mononuclear cells (PBMCs), obtained at new diagnosis, from a patient treated with antithyroid drugs. The V gene is TRBV19, the J gene TRBJ2-7; D is possibly TRBD1 (6 bases). This receptor was taken from a woman younger than 45 with Graves disease. CDR3 in DNA: TGTGCCAGTAGTCGGGACACAGTGAGCTCCTACGAGCAGTACTTC. Protein product: CASSRDTVSSYEQYF.